This T cell receptor beta chain was identified in a study of blood T cell repertoires in COVID-19. The protocol was immunoSEQ multiplex PCR, while the TCRdb copy is restricted to in-frame clones and leaves out a portion. The sample comprises under 150,000 clones, approximately 80% of which are singletons, and about 5% rests with the top ten. This clone was observed once. Germline loops: CDR1 SGHRS, CDR2 YFSETQ. The CDR3 consists of 15 residues. The germline V and J ends were trimmed by 0 bases and 5 bases, with 12 bases remaining between them. This sequence was found in a woman in her forties or fifties with acute or convalescent COVID-19. The sample comprised peripheral blood. This sequence joins TRBV5-1 and TRBJ2-1; weak D call: TRBD2 (5 bases). This CDR3 is CASSLAELRDNEQFF. The CDR3, as DNA: TGCGCCAGCAGCTTGGCCGAACTGCGGGACAATGAGCAGTTCTTC.